This T cell receptor (beta chain) came from a study of T cells in localized non-small cell lung cancer. Study conclusions and caveats: In adjacent lung appeared a median approximately 57 of the top 100 tumor clones. Since sequencing was restricted to only one region of the tumor, intratumor heterogeneity remains a possibility. Peak T cell clonality was found in uninvolved adjacent lung, exceeding tumor.

This table comes from immunoSEQ multiplex PCR, and its TCRdb copy is limited to in-frame clones, with some not included. The top ten clones hold around 20% of a sample with 50,000 to 75,000 clones, more than 85% of them seen once. For this clone: The antigen remains undetermined.

This TCR was recovered from a man aged 35-69 years with stage I lung adenocarcinoma. This material consisted of peripheral blood, taken before any cancer treatment.

CDR3 DNA sequence: TGTGCCAGCAGCTCAACTAGCGGGAAGGTAGAGACCCAGTACTTC. Its protein product is CASSSTSGKVETQYF. The genes are TRBV11-2 and TRBJ2-5; 10 bases agree with TRBD2. The germline V gene encodes CDR1 SGHAT and CDR2 FQNNGV. Trimming took 4 bases from V and 4 from J; bases not matched to a gene: 6. The CDR3 consists of 15 residues.